A selection of T cell receptor beta chains follows, all from one sample in a study of shared clonotypes between healthy human individuals. Only in-frame clones appear in the TCRdb table, and some are missing; sequencing was by immunoSEQ multiplex PCR. The sample has 650,000 to 800,000 clones; 72% are singletons. Sequenced: memory CD4+ T cells sorted from blood. The receptors were gathered from a woman aged 25 to 39 in good health. Both conserved end residues are part of each CDR3. A D gene is named only where the DNA matches it firmly. Part of the rows lack a size; the others show once, few, many or a class for expanded clones.

J | V | size | D | length | CDR3 | DNA
TRBJ2-3 | TRBV5-4 | NA | NA | 15 | CASRSGELFTDTQYF | TGTGCCAGCCGATCCGGGGAGCTGTTCACAGATACGCAGTATTTT
TRBJ2-1 | TRBV11-2 | NA | NA | 15 | CASSGTGTVYNEQFF | TGTGCCAGCAGTGGGACCGGGACTGTCTACAATGAGCAGTTCTTC
TRBJ2-1 | TRBV7-9 | few | TRBD2 | 13 | CARGGVDYNEQFF | TGTGCCAGGGGAGGGGTAGATTACAATGAGCAGTTCTTC
TRBJ2-3 | TRBV10-2 | NA | NA | 12 | CASSQDTDTQYF | TGCGCCAGCAGCCAGGACACAGATACGCAGTATTTT
TRBJ1-1 | TRBV29-1 | NA | NA | 12 | CSVEEPLRRAFF | TGCAGCGTTGAAGAACCCCTCAGACGAGCTTTCTTT
TRBJ2-1 | TRBV7-9 | NA | NA | 14 | CASSLAGSNNEQFF | TGTGCCAGCAGCTTAGCGGGATCGAACAATGAGCAGTTCTTC
TRBJ1-1 | TRBV4-1 | once | NA | 15 | CASSQASSNDREAFF | TGCGCCAGCAGCCAAGCAAGTTCTAACGACCGGGAAGCTTTCTTT
TRBJ2-3 | TRBV6-6 | NA | TRBD1 | 15 | CASRDRVRGTDTQYF | TGTGCCAGCAGGGACAGGGTACGGGGCACAGATACGCAGTATTTT
TRBJ2-3 | TRBV29-1 | NA | NA | 14 | CSVSDSYSTDTQYF | TGCAGCGTTTCAGACAGTTACAGCACAGATACGCAGTATTTT
TRBJ2-7 | TRBV27 | NA | TRBD1 | 15 | CASSLSGQVSYEQYF | TGTGCCAGCAGTTTATCGGGACAGGTGTCCTACGAGCAGTACTTC
TRBJ2-2 | TRBV5-1 | NA | NA | 14 | CASSPGTSTGELFF | TGCGCCAGCAGCCCCGGGACCTCCACCGGGGAGCTGTTTTTT
TRBJ2-3 | TRBV5-1 | NA | TRBD2 | 14 | CASSLREGTDTQYF | TGCGCCAGCAGCTTACGGGAGGGCACAGATACGCAGTATTTT
TRBJ2-7 | TRBV2 | NA | NA | 10 | CASSVGEQYF | TGTGCCAGCAGTGTTGGCGAGCAGTACTTC
TRBJ2-1 | TRBV5-1 | NA | NA | 12 | CASSATSGEQFF | TGCGCCAGCAGCGCAACCTCGGGTGAGCAGTTCTTC
TRBJ2-7 | TRBV7-4 | NA | TRBD2 | 14 | CASSLTGGRDEQYF | TGTGCCAGCAGTTTGACGGGAGGGAGAGACGAGCAGTACTTC
TRBJ2-5 | TRBV6-4 | NA | TRBD2 | 14 | CASSPHSGTETQYF | TGTGCCAGCAGCCCTCATAGCGGGACCGAGACCCAGTACTTC
TRBJ2-3 | TRBV7-2 | NA | TRBD2 | 16 | CASSAGRASGRGPQYF | TGTGCCAGCAGCGCGGGGCGGGCTAGCGGGCGAGGGCCGCAGTATTTT
TRBJ2-3 | TRBV5-1 | many | TRBD1 | 15 | CASRRGQGATDTQYF | TGCGCCAGCAGGAGGGGACAGGGTGCCACAGATACGCAGTATTTT
TRBJ1-1 | TRBV5-1 | NA | NA | 14 | CASSSALGNTEAFF | TGCGCCAGCAGCTCGGCCCTAGGGAACACTGAAGCTTTCTTT
TRBJ1-1 | TRBV5-4 | NA | TRBD1 | 14 | CASRGQHMNTEAFF | TGTGCCAGCAGGGGACAGCACATGAACACTGAAGCTTTCTTT
TRBJ1-1 | TRBV7-9 | NA | NA | 12 | CASVGLNTEAFF | TGTGCCAGTGTGGGGCTGAATACTGAAGCTTTCTTT
TRBJ1-4 | TRBV5-1 | NA | NA | 16 | CASSLVPGETNEKLFF | TGCGCCAGCAGCTTGGTCCCAGGGGAAACTAATGAAAAACTGTTTTTT
TRBJ1-5 | TRBV5-6 | NA | NA | 12 | CASSLRSQPQHF | TGTGCCAGCAGCTTGAGGTCTCAGCCCCAGCATTTT
TRBJ2-1 | TRBV11-3 | NA | NA | 17 | CASSLGHQLASGNEQFF | TGTGCCAGCAGCTTAGGCCACCAGTTAGCCTCTGGCAATGAGCAGTTCTTC
TRBJ2-1 | TRBV2 | few | TRBD1 | 15 | CASSQVTGGYNEQFF | TGTGCCAGCAGTCAAGTGACAGGGGGCTACAATGAGCAGTTCTTC
TRBJ2-1 | TRBV5-1 | NA | NA | 12 | CASRGGNNEQFF | TGCGCCAGCAGAGGAGGAAATAATGAGCAGTTCTTC
TRBJ2-3 | TRBV4-2 | NA | NA | 14 | CASSQDFRGDTQYF | TGTGCCAGCAGCCAAGATTTCAGGGGAGATACGCAGTATTTT
TRBJ2-2 | TRBV19 | NA | TRBD1 | 15 | CATRGGTGGIGELFF | TGTGCCACCAGGGGTGGGACAGGGGGCATCGGGGAGCTGTTTTTT
TRBJ1-5 | TRBV27 | NA | NA | 16 | CASSSYRELSNQPQHF | TGTGCCAGCAGTTCATACAGGGAACTTAGCAATCAGCCCCAGCATTTT
TRBJ1-4 | TRBV5-5 | NA | TRBD1 | 18 | CASSLGSSGGNSNEKLFF | TGTGCCAGCAGCTTGGGATCTTCAGGGGGCAACTCTAATGAAAAACTGTTTTTT
TRBJ1-4 | TRBV7-2 | NA | NA | 16 | CASSLAFVTTNEKLFF | TGTGCCAGCAGCTTAGCGTTCGTCACAACTAATGAAAAACTGTTTTTT
TRBJ2-7 | TRBV11-3 | NA | TRBD2 | 13 | CASSLALAAEQYF | TGTGCCAGCAGCTTAGCGCTAGCGGCCGAGCAGTACTTC
TRBJ2-1 | TRBV6-6 | NA | NA | 13 | CASGTLVYNEQFF | TGTGCCAGCGGCACACTGGTCTACAATGAGCAGTTCTTC
TRBJ1-4 | TRBV5-1 | few | NA | 19 | CASSLPLGSVTRTDEKLFF | TGCGCCAGCAGCTTACCCTTAGGAAGTGTTACGAGGACTGATGAAAAACTGTTTTTT
TRBJ2-7 | TRBV28 | NA | NA | 15 | CASSLYGTASYEQYF | TGTGCCAGCAGTTTATACGGGACGGCCTCCTACGAGCAGTACTTC
TRBJ2-2 | TRBV19 | once | NA | 13 | CASSRTTTGELFF | TGTGCCAGTAGTAGGACAACCACCGGGGAGCTGTTTTTT
TRBJ2-7 | TRBV7-6 | few | NA | 13 | CASSLETGTEQYF | TGTGCCAGCAGCTTAGAAACAGGTACAGAGCAGTACTTC
TRBJ2-3 | TRBV6-5 | NA | NA | 15 | CASSSRGTQGDTQYF | TGTGCCAGCAGTTCCCGCGGGACCCAGGGAGATACGCAGTATTTT
TRBJ2-3 | TRBV19 | NA | TRBD2 | 15 | CASGRGGRLTDTQYF | TGTGCGTCTGGTCGGGGAGGGCGTTTGACAGATACGCAGTATTTT
TRBJ2-7 | TRBV7-2 | NA | TRBD2 | 14 | CASSLSGRAYEQYF | TGTGCCAGCAGCCTGAGCGGGAGAGCCTACGAGCAGTACTTC